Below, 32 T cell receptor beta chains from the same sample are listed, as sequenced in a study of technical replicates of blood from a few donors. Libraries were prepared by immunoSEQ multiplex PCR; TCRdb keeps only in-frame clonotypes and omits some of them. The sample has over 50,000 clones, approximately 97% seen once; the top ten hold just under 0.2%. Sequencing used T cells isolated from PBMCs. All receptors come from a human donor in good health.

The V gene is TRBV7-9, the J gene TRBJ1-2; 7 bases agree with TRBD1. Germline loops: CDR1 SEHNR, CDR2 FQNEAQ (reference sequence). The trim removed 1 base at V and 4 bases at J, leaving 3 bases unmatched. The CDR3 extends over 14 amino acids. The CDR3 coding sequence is TGTGCCAGCAGCTTAGTGGGACAGTTCTATGGCTACACCTTC. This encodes CASSLVGQFYGYTF. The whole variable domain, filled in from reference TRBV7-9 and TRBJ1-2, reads DTGVSQNPRHKITKRGQNVTFRCDPISEHNRLYWYRQTLGQGPEFLTYFQNEAQLEKSRLLSDRFSAERPKGSFSTLEIQRTEQGDSAMYLCASSLVGQFYGYTFGSGTRLTVV.

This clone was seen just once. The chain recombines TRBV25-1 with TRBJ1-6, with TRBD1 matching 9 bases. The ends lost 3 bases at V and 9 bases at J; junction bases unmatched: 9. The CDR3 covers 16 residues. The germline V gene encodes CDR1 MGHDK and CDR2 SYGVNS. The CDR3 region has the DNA TGTGCCAGCAGTGACCCCCGACAGGGGGTGAGTTCACCCCTCCACTTT. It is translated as CASSDPRQGVSSPLHF.

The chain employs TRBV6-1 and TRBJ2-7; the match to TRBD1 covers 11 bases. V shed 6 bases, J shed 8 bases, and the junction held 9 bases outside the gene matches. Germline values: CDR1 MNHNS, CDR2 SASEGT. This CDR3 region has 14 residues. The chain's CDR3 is CASRSGQGAFKQYF. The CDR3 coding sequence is TGTGCCAGCAGGAGCGGACAGGGGGCTTTCAAGCAGTACTTC.

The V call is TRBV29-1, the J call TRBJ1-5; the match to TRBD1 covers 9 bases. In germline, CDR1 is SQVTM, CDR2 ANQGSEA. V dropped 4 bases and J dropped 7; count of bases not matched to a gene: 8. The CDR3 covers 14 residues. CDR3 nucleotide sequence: TGCAGCGTTGGGGGACAGGGTCCCCGGCAGCCCCAGCATTTT. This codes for CSVGGQGPRQPQHF.

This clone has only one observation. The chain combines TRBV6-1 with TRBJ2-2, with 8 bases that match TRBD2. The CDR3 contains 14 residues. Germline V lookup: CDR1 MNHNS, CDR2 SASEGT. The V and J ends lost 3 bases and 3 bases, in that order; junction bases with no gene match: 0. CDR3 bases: TGTGCCAGCAGTGAGGGACTAGACACCGGGGAGCTGTTTTTT. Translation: CASSEGLDTGELFF.

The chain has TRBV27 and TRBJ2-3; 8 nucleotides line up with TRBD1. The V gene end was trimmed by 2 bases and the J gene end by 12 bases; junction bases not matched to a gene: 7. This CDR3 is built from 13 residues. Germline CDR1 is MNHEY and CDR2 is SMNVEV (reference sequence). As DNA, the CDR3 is TGTGCCAGCAGTTTACGGACAGGGCTGGAACAGTATTTT. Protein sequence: CASSLRTGLEQYF.

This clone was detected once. The CDR3 nucleotides read TGCGCCAGCAGTATCGCGGGGGGGGCGAGCACCGGGGAGCTGTTTTTT. Translation: CASSIAGGASTGELFF. This rearrangement joins TRBV5-1 to TRBJ2-2, with 9 bases lining up with TRBD2. The CDR3 length is 16 residues. Germline V gives CDR1 SGHRS, CDR2 YFSETQ. The V and J ends lost 5 bases and 4 bases, in that order; junction bases with no gene match: 9.

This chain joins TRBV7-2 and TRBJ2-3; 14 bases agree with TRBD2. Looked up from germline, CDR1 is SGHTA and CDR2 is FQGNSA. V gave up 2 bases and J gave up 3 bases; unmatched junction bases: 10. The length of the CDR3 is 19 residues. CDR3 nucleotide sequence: TGTGCCAGCAGCTTACTCTCGGGACTAGCGGGAGTCTATACAGATACGCAGTATTTT. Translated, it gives CASSLLSGLAGVYTDTQYF.

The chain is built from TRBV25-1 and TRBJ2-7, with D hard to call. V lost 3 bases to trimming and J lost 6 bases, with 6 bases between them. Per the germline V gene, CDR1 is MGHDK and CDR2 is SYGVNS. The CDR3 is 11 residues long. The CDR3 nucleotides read TGTGCCAGCAGTGATCCGTCCGAGCAGTACTTC. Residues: CASSDPSEQYF.

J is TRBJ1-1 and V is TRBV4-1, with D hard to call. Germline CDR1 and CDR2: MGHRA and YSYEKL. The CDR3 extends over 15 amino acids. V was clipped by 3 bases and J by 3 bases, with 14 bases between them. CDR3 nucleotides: TGCGCCAGCAGCCATCCCAATGCGGGTGACACTGAAGCTTTCTTT. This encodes CASSHPNAGDTEAFF.

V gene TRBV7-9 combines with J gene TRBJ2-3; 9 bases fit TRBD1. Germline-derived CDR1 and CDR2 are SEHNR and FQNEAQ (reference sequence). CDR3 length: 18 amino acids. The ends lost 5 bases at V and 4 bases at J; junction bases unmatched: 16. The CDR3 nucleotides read TGTGCCAGCAGCCCCTCAATGGGGACAGGGAGTGTCGCAGATACGCAGTATTTT. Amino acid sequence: CASSPSMGTGSVADTQYF.

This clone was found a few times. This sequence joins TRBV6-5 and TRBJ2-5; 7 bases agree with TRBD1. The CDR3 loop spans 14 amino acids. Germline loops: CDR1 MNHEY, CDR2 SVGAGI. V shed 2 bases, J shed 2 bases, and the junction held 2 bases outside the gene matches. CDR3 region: CASSYPGQQETQYF. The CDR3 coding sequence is TGTGCCAGCAGTTACCCGGGACAGCAAGAGACCCAGTACTTC.

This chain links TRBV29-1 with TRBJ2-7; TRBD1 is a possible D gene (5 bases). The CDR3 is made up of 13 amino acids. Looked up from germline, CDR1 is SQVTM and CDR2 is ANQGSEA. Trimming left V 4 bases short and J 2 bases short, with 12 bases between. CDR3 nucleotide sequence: TGCAGCGTTGGAGGTCAGGGCCCCTACGAGCAGTACTTC. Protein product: CSVGGQGPYEQYF.

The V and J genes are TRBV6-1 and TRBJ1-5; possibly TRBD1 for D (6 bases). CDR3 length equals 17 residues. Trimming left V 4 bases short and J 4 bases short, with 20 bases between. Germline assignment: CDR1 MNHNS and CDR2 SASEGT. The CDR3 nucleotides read TGTGCCAGCAGTGCGCCCACAGGGTGGTTGGTGAATCAGCCCCAGCATTTT. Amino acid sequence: CASSAPTGWLVNQPQHF.

The CDR3 DNA is TGCGCCAGCAGTTGGACAGTCTCCTACGAGCAGTACTTC. This encodes CASSWTVSYEQYF. The chain couples TRBV10-2 to TRBJ2-7; TRBD1 might be the D (6 bases). V lost 5 bases, J lost 0 bases, and 8 bases lay in between. The CDR3 has 13 residues. CDR1 is WSHSY, CDR2 SAAADI, per germline.

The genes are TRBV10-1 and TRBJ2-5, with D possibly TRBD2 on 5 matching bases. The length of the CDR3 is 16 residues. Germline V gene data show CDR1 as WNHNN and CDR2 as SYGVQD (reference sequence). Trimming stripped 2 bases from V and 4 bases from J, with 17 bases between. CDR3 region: CASSEEAVTGGETQYF. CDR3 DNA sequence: TGCGCCAGCAGTGAGGAGGCCGTTACCGGAGGAGAGACCCAGTACTTC.

The CDR3 loop reads CASSATGPGSTF. The CDR3 DNA is TGTGCCAGCAGCGCGACAGGACCAGGGAGCACCTTC. The chain uses TRBV6-1 and TRBJ1-2; possibly TRBD1 for D (6 bases). Germline CDR1 MNHNS, CDR2 SASEGT. Trimming cost V 6 bases and J 13 bases, with 18 bases left between them. The length of the CDR3 is 12 residues.

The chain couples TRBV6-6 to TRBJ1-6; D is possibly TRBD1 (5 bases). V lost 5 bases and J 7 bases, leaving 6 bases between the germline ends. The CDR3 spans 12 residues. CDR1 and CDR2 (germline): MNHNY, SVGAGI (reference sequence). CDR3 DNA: TGTGCCAGCAGTGGGGGGAATTCACCCCTCCACTTT. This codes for CASSGGNSPLHF.

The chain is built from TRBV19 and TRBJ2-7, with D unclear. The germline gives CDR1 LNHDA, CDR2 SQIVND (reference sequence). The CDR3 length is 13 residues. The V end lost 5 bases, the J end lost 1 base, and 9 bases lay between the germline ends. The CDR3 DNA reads TGTGCCAGTAGTGTTCAGGCTTCCTACGAGCAGTACTTC. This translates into CASSVQASYEQYF.

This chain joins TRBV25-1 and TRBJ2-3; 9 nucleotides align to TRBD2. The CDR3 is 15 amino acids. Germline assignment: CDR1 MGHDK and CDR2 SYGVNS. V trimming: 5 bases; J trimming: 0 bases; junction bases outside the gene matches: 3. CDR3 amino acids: CASSKSGGSTDTQYF. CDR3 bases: TGTGCCAGCAGTAAAAGCGGGGGGAGCACAGATACGCAGTATTTT.

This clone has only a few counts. CDR3 protein: CASSVQVSDTEAFF. The CDR3 bases are TGTGCCAGCAGCGTACAGGTGTCAGACACTGAAGCTTTCTTT. J is TRBJ1-1 and V is TRBV9; D gene ambiguous. The CDR3 sequence is 14 residues long. Per the germline V gene, CDR1 is SGDLS and CDR2 is YYNGEE. V was trimmed by 1 base and J by 3 bases, leaving 10 bases between them.

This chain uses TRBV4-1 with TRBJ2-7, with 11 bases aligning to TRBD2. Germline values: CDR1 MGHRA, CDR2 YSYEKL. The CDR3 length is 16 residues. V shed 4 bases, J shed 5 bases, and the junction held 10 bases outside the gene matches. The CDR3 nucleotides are TGCGCCAGCAGCCTGGTAGCGGGAGGGTCCCGGGACGAGCAGTACTTC. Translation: CASSLVAGGSRDEQYF.

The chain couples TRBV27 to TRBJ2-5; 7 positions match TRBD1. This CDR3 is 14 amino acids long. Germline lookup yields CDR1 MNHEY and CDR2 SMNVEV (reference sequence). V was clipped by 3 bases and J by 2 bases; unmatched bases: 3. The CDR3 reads CASSLQGVQETQYF. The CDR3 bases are TGTGCCAGCAGTTTGCAGGGGGTGCAAGAGACCCAGTACTTC.

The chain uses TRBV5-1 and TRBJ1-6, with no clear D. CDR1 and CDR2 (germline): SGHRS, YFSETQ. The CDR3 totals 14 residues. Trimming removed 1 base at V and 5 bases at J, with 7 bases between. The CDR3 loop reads CASSLMSDNSPLHF. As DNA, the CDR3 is TGCGCCAGCAGCTTGATGTCAGATAATTCACCCCTCCACTTT.

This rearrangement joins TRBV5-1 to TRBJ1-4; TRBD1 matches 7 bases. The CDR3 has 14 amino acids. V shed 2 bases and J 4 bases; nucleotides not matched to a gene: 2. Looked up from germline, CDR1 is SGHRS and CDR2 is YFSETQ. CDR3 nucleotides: TGCGCCAGCAGCTTCGGACAGGATAATGAAAAACTGTTTTTT. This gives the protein CASSFGQDNEKLFF.

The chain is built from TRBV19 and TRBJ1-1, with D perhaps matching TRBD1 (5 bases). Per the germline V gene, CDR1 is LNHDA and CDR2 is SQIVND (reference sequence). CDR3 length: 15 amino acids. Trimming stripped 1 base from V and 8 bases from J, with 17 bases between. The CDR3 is CASSIGPGVLGEAFF. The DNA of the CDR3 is TGTGCCAGTAGTATAGGCCCGGGGGTTCTGGGAGAAGCTTTCTTT.

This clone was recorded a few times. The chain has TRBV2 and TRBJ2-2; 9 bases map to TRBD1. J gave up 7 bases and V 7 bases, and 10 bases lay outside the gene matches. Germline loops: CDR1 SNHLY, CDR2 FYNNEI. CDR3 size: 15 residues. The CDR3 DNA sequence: TGTGCCAGCATCCCAACGACAGGGGGGATCGGGGAGCTGTTTTTT. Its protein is CASIPTTGGIGELFF.

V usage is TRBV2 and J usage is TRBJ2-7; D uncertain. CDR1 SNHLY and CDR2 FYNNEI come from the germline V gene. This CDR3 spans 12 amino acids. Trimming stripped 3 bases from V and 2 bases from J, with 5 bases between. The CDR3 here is CASSDGPYEQYF. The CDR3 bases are TGTGCCAGCAGTGACGGTCCCTACGAGCAGTACTTC.

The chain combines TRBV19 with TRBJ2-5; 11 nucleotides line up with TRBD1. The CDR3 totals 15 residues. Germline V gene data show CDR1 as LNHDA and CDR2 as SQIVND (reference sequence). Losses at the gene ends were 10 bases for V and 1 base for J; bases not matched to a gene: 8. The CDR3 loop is CATNPGQGVQETQYF. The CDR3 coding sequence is TGTGCCACAAATCCGGGACAGGGGGTCCAAGAGACCCAGTACTTC. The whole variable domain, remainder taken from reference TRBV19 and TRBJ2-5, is DGGITQSPKYLFRKEGQNVTLSCEQNLNHDAMYWYRQDPGQGLRLIYYSQIVNDFQKGDIAEGYSVSREKKESFPLTVTSAQKNPTAFYLCATNPGQGVQETQYFGPGTRLLVL.

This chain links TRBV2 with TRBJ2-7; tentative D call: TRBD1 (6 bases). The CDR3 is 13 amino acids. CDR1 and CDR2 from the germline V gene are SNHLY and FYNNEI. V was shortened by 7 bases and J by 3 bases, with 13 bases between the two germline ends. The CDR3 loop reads CASTPGQNYEQYF. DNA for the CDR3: TGTGCCAGCACTCCCGGACAGAACTACGAGCAGTACTTC.

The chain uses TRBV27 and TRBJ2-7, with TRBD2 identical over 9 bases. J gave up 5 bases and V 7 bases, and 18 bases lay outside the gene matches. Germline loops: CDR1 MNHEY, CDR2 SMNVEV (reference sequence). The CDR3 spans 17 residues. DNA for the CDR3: TGTGCCAGCACTCTGCCCGCCTTAGCGGGAGTAATCGACGAGCAGTACTTC. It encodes CASTLPALAGVIDEQYF.

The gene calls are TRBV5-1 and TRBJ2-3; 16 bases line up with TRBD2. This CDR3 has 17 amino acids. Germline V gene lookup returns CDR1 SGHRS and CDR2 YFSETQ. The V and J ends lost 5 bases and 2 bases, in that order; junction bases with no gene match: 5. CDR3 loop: CASRPGLAGGTTDTQYF. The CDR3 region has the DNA TGCGCCAGCAGACCGGGACTAGCGGGGGGGACCACAGATACGCAGTATTTT.